The clone carrying this T cell receptor (beta chain) was seen repeatedly, ten times or more. The antigen is undetermined. V gave up 7 bases and J gave up 1 base, with 7 bases separating them. CDR3 length equals 11 residues. Germline loops: CDR1 GTSNPN, CDR2 SVGIG (reference sequence). The sample originates from a study of T cells in Graves' hyperthyroidism and ophthalmopathy. Regions amplified from RNA transcripts were the TCR beta CDR3 regions. HTBI primers were used for first-round RT-PCR of the TCR CDR3. TCRdb re-called the multiplex PCR reads with MiXCR, one entry per CDR3 protein. This table holds approximately 380,000 distinct CDR3 sequences, about an eighth found once. Study observations and caveats: A model of 13 V-J pairs discriminated ophthalmopathy from stable hyperthyroidism.

The receptor comes from a man aged 50 or older with Graves' ophthalmopathy. This chain connects TRBV30 to TRBJ1-1; unclear D gene. Input material: blood. Written as DNA, the CDR3 is TGTGCCTCCGTCAAGAACACTGAAGCTTTCTTT. It yields the protein CASVKNTEAFF.